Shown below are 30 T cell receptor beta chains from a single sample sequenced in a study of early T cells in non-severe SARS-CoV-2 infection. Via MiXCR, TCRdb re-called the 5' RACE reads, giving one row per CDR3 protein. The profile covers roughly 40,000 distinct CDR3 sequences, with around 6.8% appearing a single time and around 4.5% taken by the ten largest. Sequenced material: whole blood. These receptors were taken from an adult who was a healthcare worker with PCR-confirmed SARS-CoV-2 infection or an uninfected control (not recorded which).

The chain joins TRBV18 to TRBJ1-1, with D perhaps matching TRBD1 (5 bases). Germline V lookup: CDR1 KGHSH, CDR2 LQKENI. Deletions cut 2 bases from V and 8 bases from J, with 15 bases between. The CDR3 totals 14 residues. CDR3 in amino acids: CASSPETAGLEAFF. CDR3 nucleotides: TGTGCCAGCTCACCAGAGACAGCGGGCTTAGAAGCTTTCTTT.

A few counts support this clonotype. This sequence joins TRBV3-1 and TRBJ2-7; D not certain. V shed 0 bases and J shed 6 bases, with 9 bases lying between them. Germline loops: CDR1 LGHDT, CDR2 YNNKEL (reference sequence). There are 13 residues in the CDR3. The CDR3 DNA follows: TGTGCCAGCAGCCAAGAAATTCTCCGCGAGCAGTACTTC. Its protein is CASSQEILREQYF.

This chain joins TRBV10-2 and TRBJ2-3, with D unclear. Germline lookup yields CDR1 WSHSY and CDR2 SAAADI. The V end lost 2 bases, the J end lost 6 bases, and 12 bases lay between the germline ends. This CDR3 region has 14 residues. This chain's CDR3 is CASSEMIGSDTQYF. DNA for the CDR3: TGCGCCAGCAGTGAGATGATCGGTTCGGATACGCAGTATTTT.

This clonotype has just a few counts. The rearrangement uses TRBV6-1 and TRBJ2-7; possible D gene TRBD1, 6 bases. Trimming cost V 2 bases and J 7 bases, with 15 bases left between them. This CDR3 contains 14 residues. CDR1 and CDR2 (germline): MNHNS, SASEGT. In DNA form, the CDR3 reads TGTGCCAGCAGTGAAAGGTACAGGGAACATGAGCAGTACTTC. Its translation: CASSERYREHEQYF.

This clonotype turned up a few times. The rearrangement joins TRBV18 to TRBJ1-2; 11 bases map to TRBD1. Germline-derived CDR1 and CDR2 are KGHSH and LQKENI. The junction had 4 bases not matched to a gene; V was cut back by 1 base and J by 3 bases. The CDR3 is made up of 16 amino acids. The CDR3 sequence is CASSPRTGGADYGYTF. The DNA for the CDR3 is TGTGCCAGCTCACCACGGACAGGGGGCGCGGACTATGGCTACACCTTC.

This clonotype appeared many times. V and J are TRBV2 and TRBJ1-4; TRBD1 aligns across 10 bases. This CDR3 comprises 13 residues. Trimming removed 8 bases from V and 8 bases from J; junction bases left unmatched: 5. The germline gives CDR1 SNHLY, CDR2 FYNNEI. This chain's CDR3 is CASQDRGVEKLFF. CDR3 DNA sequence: TGTGCCAGCCAGGACAGGGGGGTCGAAAAACTGTTTTTT.

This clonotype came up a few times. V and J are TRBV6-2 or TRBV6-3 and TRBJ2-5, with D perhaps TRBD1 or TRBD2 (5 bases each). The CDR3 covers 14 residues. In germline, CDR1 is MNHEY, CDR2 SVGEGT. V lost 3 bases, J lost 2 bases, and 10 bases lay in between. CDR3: CASSYRGSQETQYF. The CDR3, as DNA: TGTGCCAGCAGTTATCGGGGCAGTCAAGAGACCCAGTACTTC.

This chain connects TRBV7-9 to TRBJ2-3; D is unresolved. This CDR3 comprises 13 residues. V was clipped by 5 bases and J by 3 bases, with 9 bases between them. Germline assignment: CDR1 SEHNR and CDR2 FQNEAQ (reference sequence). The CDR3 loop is CASSPTITDTQYF. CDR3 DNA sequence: TGTGCCAGCAGCCCGACGATTACAGATACGCAGTATTTT.

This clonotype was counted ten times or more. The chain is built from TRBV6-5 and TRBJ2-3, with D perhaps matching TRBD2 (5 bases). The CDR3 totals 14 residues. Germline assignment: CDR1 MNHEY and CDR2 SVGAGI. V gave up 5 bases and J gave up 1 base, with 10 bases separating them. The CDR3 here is CASSRSVGTDTQYF. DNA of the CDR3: TGTGCCAGCAGTCGTAGCGTCGGCACAGATACGCAGTATTTT.

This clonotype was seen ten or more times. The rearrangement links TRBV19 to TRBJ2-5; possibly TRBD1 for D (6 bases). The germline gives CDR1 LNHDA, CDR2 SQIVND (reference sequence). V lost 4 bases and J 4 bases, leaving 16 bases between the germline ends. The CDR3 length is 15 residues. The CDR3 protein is CASSTTGPGAETQYF. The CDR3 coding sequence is TGTGCCAGTAGTACCACAGGCCCAGGGGCAGAGACCCAGTACTTC.

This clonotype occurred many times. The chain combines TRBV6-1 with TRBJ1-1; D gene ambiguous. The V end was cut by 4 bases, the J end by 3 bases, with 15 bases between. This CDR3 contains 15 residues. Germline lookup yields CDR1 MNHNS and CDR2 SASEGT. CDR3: CASSVTAGVDTEAFF. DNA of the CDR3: TGTGCCAGCAGTGTGACCGCCGGGGTGGACACTGAAGCTTTCTTT.

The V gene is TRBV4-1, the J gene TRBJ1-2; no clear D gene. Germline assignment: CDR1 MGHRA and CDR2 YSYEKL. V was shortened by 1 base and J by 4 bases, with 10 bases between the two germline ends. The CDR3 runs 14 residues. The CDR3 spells CASSQVTIPYGYTF. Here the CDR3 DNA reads TGCGCCAGCAGCCAAGTAACGATCCCCTATGGCTACACCTTC.

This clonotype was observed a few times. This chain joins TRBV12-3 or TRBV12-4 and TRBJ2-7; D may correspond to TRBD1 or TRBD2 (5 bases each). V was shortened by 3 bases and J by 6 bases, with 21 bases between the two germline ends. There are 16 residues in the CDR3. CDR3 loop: CASSFMYMGTPSEQYF. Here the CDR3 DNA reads TGTGCCAGCAGTTTTATGTATATGGGGACCCCTTCCGAGCAGTACTTC.

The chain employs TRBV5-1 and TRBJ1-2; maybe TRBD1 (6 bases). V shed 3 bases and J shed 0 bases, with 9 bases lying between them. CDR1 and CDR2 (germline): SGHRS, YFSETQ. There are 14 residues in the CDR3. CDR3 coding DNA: TGCGCCAGCAGCTCGACAGGAGCTAACTATGGCTACACCTTC. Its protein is CASSSTGANYGYTF.

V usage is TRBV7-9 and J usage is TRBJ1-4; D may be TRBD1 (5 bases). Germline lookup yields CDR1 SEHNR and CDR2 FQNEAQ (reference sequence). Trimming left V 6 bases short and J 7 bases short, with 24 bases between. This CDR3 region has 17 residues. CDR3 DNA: TGTGCCAGCAGATATTATTCGACGGGAGGGGAAAGTGAAAAACTGTTTTTT. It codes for CASRYYSTGGESEKLFF.

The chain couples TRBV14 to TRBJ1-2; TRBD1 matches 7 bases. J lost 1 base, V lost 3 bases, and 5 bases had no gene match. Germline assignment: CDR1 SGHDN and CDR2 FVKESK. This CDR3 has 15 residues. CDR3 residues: CASSHRTGLNYGYTF. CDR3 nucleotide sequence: TGTGCCAGCAGCCATAGGACAGGCCTTAACTATGGCTACACCTTC.

The CDR3 DNA reads as TGCAGTGCTAGTAGTAGCCGGTCCTGGATTATGAACACTGAAGCTTTCTTT. It translates to CSASSSRSWIMNTEAFF. The genes are TRBV20-1 and TRBJ1-1; D is uncertain. The CDR3 length is 17 residues. From germline, CDR1 is DFQATT and CDR2 SNEGSKA (reference sequence). Trimming shortened V by 3 bases and J by 0 bases, and 20 bases separated the two germline ends.

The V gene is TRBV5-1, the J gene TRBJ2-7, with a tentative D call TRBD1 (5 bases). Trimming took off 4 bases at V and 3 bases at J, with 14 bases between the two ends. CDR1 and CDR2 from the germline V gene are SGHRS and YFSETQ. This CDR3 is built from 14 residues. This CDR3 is CASSILTVDYEQYF. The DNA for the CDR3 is TGCGCCAGCAGCATCCTGACAGTAGACTACGAGCAGTACTTC.

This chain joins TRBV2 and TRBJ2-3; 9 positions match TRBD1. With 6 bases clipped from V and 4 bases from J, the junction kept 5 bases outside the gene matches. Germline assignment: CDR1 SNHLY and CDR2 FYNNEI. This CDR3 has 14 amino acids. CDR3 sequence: CASRKTGGADTQYF. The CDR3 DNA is TGTGCCAGCAGGAAGACAGGGGGGGCAGATACGCAGTATTTT.

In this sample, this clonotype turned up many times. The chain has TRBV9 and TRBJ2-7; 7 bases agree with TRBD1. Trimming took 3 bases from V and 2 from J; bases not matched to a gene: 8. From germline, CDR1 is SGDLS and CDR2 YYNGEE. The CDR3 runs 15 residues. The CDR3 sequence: CASSENWGQPYEQYF. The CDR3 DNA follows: TGTGCCAGCAGCGAAAACTGGGGACAGCCCTACGAGCAGTACTTC.

The CDR3 coding sequence is TGTGCCAGCAGCTCCGGGGGCGGGAGGACTGAAGCTTTCTTT. Protein sequence: CASSSGGGRTEAFF. The chain is built from TRBV7-8 and TRBJ1-1; possible D gene TRBD1, 6 bases. This CDR3 is built from 14 residues. V lost 4 bases to trimming and J lost 5 bases, with 14 bases between them. Germline-derived CDR1 and CDR2 are SGHVS and FQNEAQ.

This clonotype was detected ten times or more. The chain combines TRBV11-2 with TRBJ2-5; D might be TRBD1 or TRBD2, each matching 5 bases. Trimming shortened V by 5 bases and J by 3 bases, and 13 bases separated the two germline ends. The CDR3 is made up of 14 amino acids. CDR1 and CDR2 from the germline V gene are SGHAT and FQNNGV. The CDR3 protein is CASSPPGRKETQYF. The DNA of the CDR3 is TGTGCCAGCAGCCCCCCGGGACGGAAAGAGACCCAGTACTTC.

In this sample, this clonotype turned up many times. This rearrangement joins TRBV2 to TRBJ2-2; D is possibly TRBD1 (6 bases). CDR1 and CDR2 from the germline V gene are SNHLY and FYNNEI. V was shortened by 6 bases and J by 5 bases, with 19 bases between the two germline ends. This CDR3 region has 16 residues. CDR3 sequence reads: CASRLTTGLGTGELFF. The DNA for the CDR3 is TGTGCCAGCAGGCTAACAACAGGGTTAGGTACCGGGGAGCTGTTTTTT.

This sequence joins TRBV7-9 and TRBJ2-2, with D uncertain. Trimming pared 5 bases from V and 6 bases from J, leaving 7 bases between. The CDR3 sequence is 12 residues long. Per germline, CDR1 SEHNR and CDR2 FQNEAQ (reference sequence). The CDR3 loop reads CASSRKSGELFF. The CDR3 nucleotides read TGTGCCAGCAGCCGGAAGTCCGGGGAGCTGTTTTTT. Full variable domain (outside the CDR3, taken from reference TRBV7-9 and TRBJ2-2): DTGVSQNPRHKITKRGQNVTFRCDPISEHNRLYWYRQTLGQGPEFLTYFQNEAQLEKSRLLSDRFSAERPKGSFSTLEIQRTEQGDSAMYLCASSRKSGELFFGEGSRLTVL.

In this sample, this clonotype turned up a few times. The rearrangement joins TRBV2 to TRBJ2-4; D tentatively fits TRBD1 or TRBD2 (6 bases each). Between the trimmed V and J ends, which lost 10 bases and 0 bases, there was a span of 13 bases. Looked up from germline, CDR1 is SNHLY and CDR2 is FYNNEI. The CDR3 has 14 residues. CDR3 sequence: CATLGGLAKNIQYF. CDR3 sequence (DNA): TGTGCCACCTTAGGGGGGTTAGCCAAAAACATTCAGTACTTC. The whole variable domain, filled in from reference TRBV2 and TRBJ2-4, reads EPEVTQTPSHQVTQMGQEVILRCVPISNHLYFYWYRQILGQKVEFLVSFYNNEISEKSEIFDDQFSVERPDGSNFTLKIRSTKLEDSAMYFCATLGGLAKNIQYFGAGTRLSVL.

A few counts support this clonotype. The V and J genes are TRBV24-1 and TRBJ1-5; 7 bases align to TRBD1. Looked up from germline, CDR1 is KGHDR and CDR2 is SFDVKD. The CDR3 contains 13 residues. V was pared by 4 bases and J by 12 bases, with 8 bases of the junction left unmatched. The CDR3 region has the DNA TGTGCCACCAGTGACAACACAGGGGCCGTCCAGCATTTT. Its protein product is CATSDNTGAVQHF.

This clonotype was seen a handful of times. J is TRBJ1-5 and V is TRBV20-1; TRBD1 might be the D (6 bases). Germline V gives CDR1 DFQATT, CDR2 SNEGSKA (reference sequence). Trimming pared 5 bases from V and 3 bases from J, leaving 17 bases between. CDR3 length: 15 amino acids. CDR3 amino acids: CSARPEGGHNQPQHF. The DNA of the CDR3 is TGCAGTGCTCGCCCCGAGGGGGGGCACAATCAGCCCCAGCATTTT.

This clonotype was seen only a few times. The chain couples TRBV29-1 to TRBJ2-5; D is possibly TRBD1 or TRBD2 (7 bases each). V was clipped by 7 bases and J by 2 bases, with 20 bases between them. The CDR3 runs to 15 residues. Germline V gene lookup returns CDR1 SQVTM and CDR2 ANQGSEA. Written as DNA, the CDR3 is TGCAGCGCTCACAAAAACAGGGGAGGGCAAGAGACCCAGTACTTC. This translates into CSAHKNRGGQETQYF.

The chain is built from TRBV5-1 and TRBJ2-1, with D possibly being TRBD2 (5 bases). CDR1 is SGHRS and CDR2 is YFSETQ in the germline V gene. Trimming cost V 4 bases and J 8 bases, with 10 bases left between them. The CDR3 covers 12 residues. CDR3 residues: CASSIGEHEQFF. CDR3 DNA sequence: TGCGCCAGCAGCATTGGGGAGCATGAGCAGTTCTTC.

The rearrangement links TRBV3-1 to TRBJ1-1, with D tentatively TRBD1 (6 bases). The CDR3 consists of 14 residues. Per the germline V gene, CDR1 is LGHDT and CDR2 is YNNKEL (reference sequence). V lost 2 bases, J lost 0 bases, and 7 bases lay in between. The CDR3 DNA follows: TGTGCCAGCAGCCAAACAGGGTTGAACACTGAAGCTTTCTTT. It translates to CASSQTGLNTEAFF. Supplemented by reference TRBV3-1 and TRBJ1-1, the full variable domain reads DTAVSQTPKYLVTQMGNDKSIKCEQNLGHDTMYWYKQDSKKFLKIMFSYNNKELIINETVPNRFSPKSPDKAHLNLHINSLELGDSAVYFCASSQTGLNTEAFFGQGTRLTVV.